This T cell receptor (beta chain) came from a study of blood T cell repertoires in COVID-19 (dated by TCRdb to the early 2020s). Study-wide context: Samples from collaborators originated in the United States, Italy and Spain and spanned both the acute and convalescent phases of COVID-19. The material from the prospective study consisted of cDNA or gDNA derived from T cells, B-cell-depleted T cells, or PBMCs. A freely available public database, intended as a resource for researchers studying the immune response to SARS-CoV-2, is where the repertoires were released. The samples were drawn from the first 160 participants of the ongoing ImmuneRACE study and from 950 to 1,500 subjects provided by 6 global collaborators. Where available, HLA class I and class II types were taken from metadata supplied by the sample provider and were not determined by assay-based typing. Sample metadata almost always included a de-identified subject ID, COVID-19 status, age in years and sex. Subjects who had been exposed to COVID-19, were actively infected with it, or had recovered from it provided the deeply sampled blood TCRbeta repertoires that made up the dataset. Points the paper makes about the study in general: Clinical and demographic metadata were provided uncurated, with the amount varying by source and participant.

Germline trimming: 0 bases from V, 4 bases from J; junction bases outside gene matches: 8. Taken from cysteine to phenylalanine, the CDR3 has 16 residues. The DNA shown is the 48-base CDR3, in frame from base 1. The germline V gene yields SGHRS for CDR1 and YFSETQ for CDR2. TCRbeta CDR3 regions were amplified from genomic DNA by means of the immunoSEQ Assay, a bias-controlled multiplex PCR. The paper's data handling went like this. Within the assay, amplification of reference gene primers was used to estimate how many nucleated cells each sample contained. To quantify the absolute abundance of each unique TCRbeta CDR3 rearrangement, sequence reads were collapsed and filtered. For each sample, productive Simpson clonality was calculated by taking the square root of Simpson's diversity index across productive rearrangements. This is the immuneACCESS table as TCRdb keeps it, with only in-frame sequences that have V and J called. A part of the clones is gone; compared with another copy, unresolved V genes explain less than half, and the rest is unexplained. V and J calls and clone size are given by that table; D and trimming were obtained from the DNA. For this sample there are under 250,000 clones; approximately 84% appear just once. The biggest ten clones account for 11% of the sample.

The sample holds one count of this clone. Its antigen is unknown. The sample holds no much larger clone one base away, and base qualities are not on file. At one collaborating source in Seattle, patients were enrolled during active infection and were followed longitudinally through the course of disease. Whole blood was collected in K2EDTA tubes by collaborating institutions according to the institutions' own protocols. For TCRbeta analysis, collaborator samples were shipped as frozen whole blood, as isolated PBMCs, or as DNA extracted from either sample type. The clonotype originates from a man aged 50-59 years with COVID-19, enrolled during active disease. The source material was peripheral blood. The chain links TRBV5-1 with TRBJ2-5; 8 nucleotides in the junction match TRBD2. The nucleotide sequence is given as TGCGCCAGCAGCTTGGCGATCGGGGGGGCCGTAGAGACCCAGTACTTC. Its protein is CASSLAIGGAVETQYF.